The present T cell receptor (beta chain) was sequenced within a study of human T cells and chemical hapten exposure. MiXCR, run by TCRdb on the RACE reads, gives a single entry per CDR3 protein. The sample lists about 46,000 distinct CDR3 sequences; roughly 4.5% were seen once. This clonotype was recorded many times. The CDR3 is 14 amino acids. The J segment lost 8 bases and the V segment lost 4 bases, leaving 9 bases of the junction unmatched. Germline V gene sequence: CDR1 LNHNV, CDR2 YYDKDF (reference sequence). As to time point: healthy volunteer bleed at 2 weeks. Total RNA extraction was carried out from unfractionated whole blood.

The clonotype originates from a female donor in good health. Some clones in this sample may be carry-over from other donors' samples. The sequencing input was whole blood. V gene TRBV15 combines with J gene TRBJ1-2, with 8 bases that match TRBD1. The chain's CDR3 is CATSKDRVGWGYTF. The CDR3 coding sequence is TGTGCCACCAGCAAGGACAGGGTTGGATGGGGCTACACCTTC. The full variable domain, rest sourced from reference TRBV15 and TRBJ1-2, is DAMVIQNPRYQVTQFGKPVTLSCSQTLNHNVMYWYQQKSSQAPKLLFHYYDKDFNNEADTPDNFQSRRPNTSFCFLDIRSPGLGDTAMYLCATSKDRVGWGYTFGSGTRLTVV.